This TCR beta chain is drawn from a study of cytomegalovirus exposure and HLA in healthy donors. Study summary: Per a later analysis, the 666 first-cohort and some 110 validation repertoires shared one platform. The study's findings and limits: First-cohort TCR clusters tended to co-occur in the 90 to 150 validation repertoires, a later analysis found. Some TCR beta chains (approximately 180 of them) were listed as cytomegalovirus-associated.

V was cut by 7 bases and J by 7 bases, with 14 bases left in between. The CDR3 length is 13 residues. Germline V gene data show CDR1 as SNHLY and CDR2 as FYNNEI. The repertoire was sequenced with immunoSEQ multiplex PCR; TCRdb's copy has only in-frame clones and lacks some. The table has about 110,000 clones, around 82% seen once. With respect to this clone: The antigen remains unidentified.

This TCR was recovered from a woman aged 18-30 years in good health and CMV-seronegative. The chain recombines TRBV2 with TRBJ2-1, with D perhaps TRBD2 (6 bases). Input material: PBMCs. Here the CDR3 DNA reads TGTGCCAGCAATCCTAGCGTGGGGAATGAGCAGTTCTTC. Its translation is CASNPSVGNEQFF.